One sample yielded the 10 T cell receptor beta chains listed below, sequenced in a study of T-cell memory formation after mild COVID-19. MiXCR was run by TCRdb on the 5' RACE reads, yielding one entry per CDR3 protein. The data contain approximately 430,000 distinct CDR3 sequences, less than 25% of them seen just once; the ten biggest clones take up about an eighth. Input material: PBMCs or a T cell subset sorted from them (not recorded which). Receptors originate from an adult woman who had mild COVID-19 (a few samples of this study predate the infection). Cell type and time point are not known.

This chain joins TRBV20-1 and TRBJ2-1; 7 bases are a match to TRBD2. The CDR3 extends over 14 amino acids. Germline V gives CDR1 DFQATT, CDR2 SNEGSKA (reference sequence). V trimming: 1 base; J trimming: 8 bases; junction bases outside the gene matches: 8. The CDR3 here is CSARGGRRGYEQFF. The CDR3 region has the DNA TGCAGTGCTAGAGGTGGAAGGCGGGGGTATGAGCAGTTCTTC.

The sample holds a few counts of this clonotype. The gene calls are TRBV5-1 and TRBJ2-1, with 9 positions matching TRBD2. V shed 0 bases and J 2 bases; nucleotides not matched to a gene: 3. The CDR3 length is 16 residues. Germline values: CDR1 SGHRS, CDR2 YFSETQ. CDR3 nucleotide sequence: TGCGCCAGCAGCTTGGGGGGCGGGAGGGCCTACAATGAGCAGTTCTTC. It translates to CASSLGGGRAYNEQFF.

This clonotype has more than one count but fewer than ten. The V gene is TRBV7-6, the J gene TRBJ2-1; tentatively, D is TRBD2 (5 bases). Trimming pared 1 base from V and 9 bases from J, leaving 10 bases between. Germline V CDR1 and CDR2: SGHVS, FNYEAQ. This CDR3 has 13 residues. The CDR3 spells CASSLVGGREQFF. CDR3 coding DNA: TGTGCCAGCAGCTTAGTTGGCGGGCGTGAGCAGTTCTTC.

This clonotype has just a few counts. This chain links TRBV18 with TRBJ2-7, with D possibly being TRBD2 (5 bases). V was trimmed by 1 base and J by 2 bases, leaving 9 bases between them. The germline CDR1 and CDR2 sequences are KGHSH and LQKENI. This CDR3 is built from 14 residues. The CDR3 sequence: CASSPRGSTYEQYF. The CDR3, as DNA: TGTGCCAGCTCACCACGAGGGTCCACCTACGAGCAGTACTTC.

This clonotype was counted only a few times. The J gene is TRBJ2-2, the V gene TRBV10-2; D is unresolved. There are 13 residues in the CDR3. The germline V gene has CDR1 WSHSY and CDR2 SAAADI. V dropped 2 bases and J dropped 5 bases, with 6 bases sitting between them. The CDR3 here is CASSETRTGELFF. The CDR3 DNA reads TGCGCCAGCAGTGAGACAAGAACCGGGGAGCTGTTTTTT.

The table lists this clonotype with a few counts. V gene TRBV3-1 combines with J gene TRBJ2-1, with 10 bases aligning to TRBD2. The CDR3 is made up of 15 amino acids. Germline CDR1 LGHDT, CDR2 YNNKEL (reference sequence). After removal of 3 bases from V and 6 bases from J, the junction contained 5 bases not matched to a gene. CDR3 protein: CASSQGTSVGNEQFF. The CDR3 region has the DNA TGTGCCAGCAGCCAGGGGACTAGCGTGGGCAATGAGCAGTTCTTC.

The V call is TRBV24-1, the J call TRBJ1-2; D gene uncertain. The germline gives CDR1 KGHDR, CDR2 SFDVKD. The V end was cut by 4 bases, the J end by 6 bases, with 14 bases between. CDR3 length equals 14 residues. CDR3 coding DNA: TGTGCCACCAGTGAGTCTGGTCTTACGAATGGCTACACCTTC. It yields the protein CATSESGLTNGYTF.

There are many counts of this clonotype. The rearrangement joins TRBV5-1 to TRBJ2-1; D may be TRBD2 (6 bases). This CDR3 comprises 17 residues. Germline V lookup: CDR1 SGHRS, CDR2 YFSETQ. The V end lost 0 bases, the J end lost 6 bases, and 19 bases lay between the germline ends. The CDR3 bases are TGCGCCAGCAGCTTGGTCAGGGTGGCCGTGGGGGGCAATGAGCAGTTCTTC. Translation: CASSLVRVAVGGNEQFF.

This CDR3 reads CASNRAASADTQYF. For the CDR3, the DNA is TGCGCCAGCAACAGGGCCGCGTCCGCAGATACGCAGTATTTT. The V gene is TRBV5-1, the J gene TRBJ2-3; D might be TRBD1 (6 bases). This CDR3 region has 14 residues. Germline CDR1 SGHRS, CDR2 YFSETQ. Trimming shortened V by 6 bases and J by 4 bases, and 15 bases separated the two germline ends. Based on the CDR3 plus reference TRBV5-1 and TRBJ2-3, the full variable domain is KAGVTQTPRYLIKTRGQQVTLSCSPISGHRSVSWYQQTPGQGLQFLFEYFSETQRNKGNFPGRFSGRQFSNSRSEMNVSTLELGDSALYLCASNRAASADTQYFGPGTRLTVL.

In its sample, this clonotype was seen a few times. The chain combines TRBV7-6 with TRBJ1-2; 7 bases line up with TRBD1. The V gene's germline CDR1 is SGHVS and CDR2 FNYEAQ. V lost 5 bases, J lost 7 bases, and 16 bases stayed unmatched. The CDR3 sequence is 16 residues long. CDR3 residues: CASSPQRQATGVGYTF. The CDR3 DNA is TGTGCCAGCAGCCCACAACGACAAGCCACAGGGGTTGGCTACACCTTC.